This TCR beta chain was sequenced for a study of blood T cell repertoires in COVID-19. Libraries were prepared by immunoSEQ multiplex PCR; TCRdb keeps only in-frame clonotypes and omits some of them. Among 650,000 to 800,000 clones, 85% to 90% were seen once, and the ten largest hold over 0.2%. From germline, CDR1 is DFQATT and CDR2 SNEGSKA (reference sequence). The CDR3 is made up of 11 amino acids. V dropped 8 bases and J dropped 6 bases, with 14 bases sitting between them. The sequenced material came from peripheral blood. This receptor was obtained from a woman aged 18 to 35 with acute or convalescent COVID-19. The chain combines TRBV20-1 with TRBJ2-7; TRBD1 is a possible D gene (5 bases). The CDR3 DNA follows: TGCAGTCTCCGCCAGGGCCGCGAGCAGTACTTC. Protein sequence: CSLRQGREQYF.